Listed here are 15 T cell receptor beta chains from one sample, sequenced in a study of patients and donors after allogeneic stem cell transplantation. MiXCR, applied by TCRdb to the RT-PCR reads, yields one record per CDR3 protein. The repertoire consists of about a million distinct CDR3 sequences, with 18% occurring once and the leading ten covering about 6%. Specimen: blood, either unsorted or a sorted T cell fraction (not recorded which). The receptors stem from a human donor who was either an allogeneic HSCT recipient or a stem cell or donor lymphocyte infusion donor (not recorded which). It is not recorded whose cells these are; they may come from a transplant donor.

The table lists this clonotype with a few counts. J is TRBJ2-5 and V is TRBV20-1; D is unclear. Germline assignment: CDR1 DFQATT and CDR2 SNEGSKA (reference sequence). This CDR3 is built from 13 residues. Deletions cut 1 base from V and 5 bases from J, with 11 bases between. This chain's CDR3 is CSARAPAFETQYF. In DNA form, the CDR3 reads TGCAGTGCTAGAGCCCCGGCTTTCGAGACCCAGTACTTC.

This clonotype was counted between two and nine times. This chain joins TRBV4-1 and TRBJ2-1; 11 nucleotides match TRBD2. The CDR3 consists of 18 residues. Looked up from germline, CDR1 is MGHRA and CDR2 is YSYEKL. Germline trimming cut 0 bases from V and 4 bases from J; bases unmatched to any gene: 8. In DNA, the CDR3 is TGCGCCAGCAGCCAAGATGGGACCGGGACTAGCGGTTACAATGAGCAGTTCTTC. This codes for CASSQDGTGTSGYNEQFF.

This clonotype turned up a few times. J is TRBJ1-2 and V is TRBV4-3; 7 bases fit TRBD1. Germline V gene sequence: CDR1 LGHNA, CDR2 YSLEER. Unmatched junction bases numbered 17, after V lost 3 bases and J lost 4 bases. This CDR3 spans 18 amino acids. In DNA form, the CDR3 reads TGCGCCAGCAGCCAGAAAGGGGGCCTTGGGGACCCTATCTATGGCTACACCTTC. Translating gives CASSQKGGLGDPIYGYTF.

This clonotype was seen at least ten times. The chain uses TRBV12-3 or TRBV12-4 and TRBJ2-2; D remains unclear. The length of the CDR3 is 14 residues. Trimming left V 6 bases short and J 1 base short, with 9 bases between. CDR3 in amino acids: CASRQRGNTGELFF. In DNA, the CDR3 is TGTGCCAGCAGACAACGAGGGAACACCGGGGAGCTGTTTTTT.

This clonotype was seen only a few times. The chain joins TRBV4-2 to TRBJ2-3; 12 positions agree with TRBD2. The CDR3 sequence is 16 residues long. With 3 bases clipped from V and 4 bases from J, the junction kept 5 bases outside the gene matches. Germline values: CDR1 LGHNA, CDR2 YNFKEQ. The CDR3 protein is CASSHWTSGDPDTQYF. CDR3 in DNA: TGTGCCAGCAGCCACTGGACTAGCGGGGACCCAGATACGCAGTATTTT.

The table lists this clonotype with a few counts. V usage is TRBV20-1 and J usage is TRBJ1-2; D remains ambiguous. Germline CDR1 and CDR2: DFQATT and SNEGSKA (reference sequence). The V end lost 0 bases, the J end lost 5 bases, and 13 bases lay between the germline ends. The CDR3 totals 14 residues. The CDR3 loop is CSARDQRGGYGYTF. The CDR3 DNA reads as TGCAGTGCTAGAGATCAACGGGGAGGGTATGGCTACACCTTC.

This clonotype has ten or more counts. V usage is TRBV5-6 and J usage is TRBJ2-5; 9 bases line up with TRBD2. Trimming at V came to 3 bases and at J to 3 bases, leaving 6 bases not matched to a gene. Germline CDR1 and CDR2: SGHDT and YYEEEE. CDR3 length: 15 residues. In nucleotides, the CDR3 is TGTGCCAGCAGCTCTCCGGGACTAGCTGAAGAGACCCAGTACTTC. Its protein product is CASSSPGLAEETQYF.

This clonotype was seen a few times. CDR3 sequence: CASRQTALNTGELFF. The CDR3 coding sequence is TGTGCCAGCAGACAGACAGCGCTGAACACCGGGGAGCTGTTTTTT. V usage is TRBV27 and J usage is TRBJ2-2, with D possibly matching TRBD1 (5 bases). The CDR3 length is 15 residues. V was trimmed by 6 bases and J by 1 base, leaving 12 bases between them. CDR1 is MNHEY and CDR2 is SMNVEV in the germline V gene (reference sequence).

The rearrangement uses TRBV27 and TRBJ2-4; D may correspond to TRBD1 or TRBD2 (6 bases each). Looked up from germline, CDR1 is MNHEY and CDR2 is SMNVEV (reference sequence). The V end was cut by 4 bases, the J end by 0 bases, with 16 bases between. The CDR3 spans 17 residues. CDR3 bases: TGTGCCAGCAGTTCGCTCAGAGGGGGGCTAGCCAAAAACATTCAGTACTTC. Its translation: CASSSLRGGLAKNIQYF.

This clonotype was counted between two and nine times. The chain recombines TRBV7-9 with TRBJ2-3; 8 bases align to TRBD2. J gave up 0 bases and V 5 bases, and 7 bases lay outside the gene matches. The CDR3 totals 16 residues. Germline V lookup: CDR1 SEHNR, CDR2 FQNEAQ (reference sequence). CDR3 DNA: TGTGCCAGCAGCCCACGACTAGCGCAGAGCACAGATACGCAGTATTTT. Its translation: CASSPRLAQSTDTQYF.

This clonotype was counted only a few times. The chain has TRBV7-2 and TRBJ2-3; D is undetermined. The V end lost 3 bases, the J end lost 0 bases, and 10 bases lay between the germline ends. This CDR3 contains 15 residues. CDR1 is SGHTA and CDR2 is FQGNSA in the germline V gene. This chain's CDR3 is CASSLWGTSTDTQYF. The DNA for the CDR3 is TGTGCCAGCAGCTTGTGGGGAACTAGCACAGATACGCAGTATTTT.

Only one count was recorded for this clonotype. This chain connects TRBV15 to TRBJ2-7; perhaps D is TRBD1 or TRBD2 (5 bases each). The V end was cut by 3 bases, the J end by 3 bases, with 12 bases between. This CDR3 spans 14 amino acids. Looked up from germline, CDR1 is LNHNV and CDR2 is YYDKDF (reference sequence). CDR3 sequence reads: CATSRLAGGYEQYF. The DNA for the CDR3 is TGTGCCACCAGCAGGCTAGCTGGGGGCTACGAGCAGTACTTC.

At least ten counts were recorded for this clonotype. V gene TRBV10-3 combines with J gene TRBJ2-2, with 7 bases that match TRBD1. Per germline, CDR1 ENHRY and CDR2 SYGVKD. J was trimmed by 6 bases and V by 8 bases; bases with no gene match: 9. The CDR3 has 14 residues. CDR3 DNA: TGTGCCATCCGCGACAGGGCTTCTGCCGGGGAGCTGTTTTTT. Its protein product is CAIRDRASAGELFF.

This rearrangement joins TRBV18 to TRBJ1-2; maybe TRBD1 (6 bases). The germline CDR1 and CDR2 sequences are KGHSH and LQKENI. The ends were cut back, 6 bases at V and 4 bases at J, with 18 bases in the middle. The CDR3 is 15 residues long. The DNA of the CDR3 is TGTGCCAGCTCCCCCAGGGAAGGACAGTCCTATGGCTACACCTTC. As protein: CASSPREGQSYGYTF. The full variable domain, in which reference TRBV18 and TRBJ1-2 provide the parts outside the CDR3, is NAGVMQNPRHLVRRRGQEARLRCSPMKGHSHVYWYRQLPEEGLKFMVYLQKENIIDESGMPKERFSAEFPKEGPSILRIQQVVRGDSAAYFCASSPREGQSYGYTFGSGTRLTVV.

The chain combines TRBV4-3 with TRBJ1-1; a weak D match, TRBD1 (6 bases). Trimming took 0 bases from V and 1 from J, leaving 15 bases between them. The CDR3 runs 17 residues. Germline CDR1 reads LGHNA; CDR2 reads YSLEER. CDR3 loop: CASSQDLSRGGNTEAFF. The CDR3 bases are TGCGCCAGCAGCCAAGATCTCTCGAGAGGGGGGAACACTGAAGCTTTCTTT.